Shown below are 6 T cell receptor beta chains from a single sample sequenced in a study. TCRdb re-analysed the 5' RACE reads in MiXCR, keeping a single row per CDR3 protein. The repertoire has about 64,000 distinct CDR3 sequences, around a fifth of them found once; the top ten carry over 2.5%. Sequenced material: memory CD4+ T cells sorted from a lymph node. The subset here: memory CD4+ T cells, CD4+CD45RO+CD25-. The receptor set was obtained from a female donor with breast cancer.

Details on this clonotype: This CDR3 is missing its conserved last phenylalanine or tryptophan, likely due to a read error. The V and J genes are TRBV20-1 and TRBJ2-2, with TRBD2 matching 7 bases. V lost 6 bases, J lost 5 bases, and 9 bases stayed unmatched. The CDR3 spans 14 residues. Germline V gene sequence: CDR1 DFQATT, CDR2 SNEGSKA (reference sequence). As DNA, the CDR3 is TGCAGTGCCCCACCAGCGGGACGGACCGGGGAGCTGTTTTCT. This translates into CSAPPAGRTGELFS.

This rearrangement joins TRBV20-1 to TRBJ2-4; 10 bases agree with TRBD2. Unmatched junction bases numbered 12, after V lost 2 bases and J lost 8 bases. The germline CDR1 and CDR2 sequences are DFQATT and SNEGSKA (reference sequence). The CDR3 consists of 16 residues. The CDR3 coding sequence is TGCAGTGCTAGATTCTCCAGCGGGGGGGCCACGGACATTCAGTACTTC. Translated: CSARFSSGGATDIQYF.

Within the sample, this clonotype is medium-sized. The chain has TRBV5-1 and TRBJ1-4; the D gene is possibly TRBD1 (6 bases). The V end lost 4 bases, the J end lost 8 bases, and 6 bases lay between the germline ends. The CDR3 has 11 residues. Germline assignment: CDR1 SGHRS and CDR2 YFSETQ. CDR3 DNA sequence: TGCGCCAGCAGCGACAGGGAAAAACTGTTTTTT. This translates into CASSDREKLFF.

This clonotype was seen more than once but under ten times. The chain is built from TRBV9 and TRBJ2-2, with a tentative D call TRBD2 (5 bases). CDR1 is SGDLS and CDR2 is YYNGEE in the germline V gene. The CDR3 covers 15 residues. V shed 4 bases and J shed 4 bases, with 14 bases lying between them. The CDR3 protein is CASSLAEGGTGELFF. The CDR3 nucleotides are TGTGCCAGCAGCCTCGCCGAGGGTGGCACCGGGGAGCTGTTTTTT.

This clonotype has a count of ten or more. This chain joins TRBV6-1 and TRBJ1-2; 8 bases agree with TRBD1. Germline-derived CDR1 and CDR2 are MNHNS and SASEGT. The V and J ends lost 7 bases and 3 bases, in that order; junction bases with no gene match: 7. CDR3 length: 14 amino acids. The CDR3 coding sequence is TGTGCCAGCAAAAAACAGGGGGGCGACTATGGCTACACCTTC. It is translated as CASKKQGGDYGYTF.

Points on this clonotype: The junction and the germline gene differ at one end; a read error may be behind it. The CDR3 DNA sequence: TGTGCCAATCCGGACAGGGAGGGAAACACTGAAGCTTCCTTT. Translation: CANPDREGNTEASF. The gene calls are TRBV27 and TRBJ1-1, with 8 bases that match TRBD1. The germline gives CDR1 MNHEY, CDR2 SMNVEV (reference sequence). CDR3 size: 14 residues.